This T cell receptor (beta chain) was recorded in a study of blood T cells in healthy people across ages. Study-level findings and limits: There were more naive CD4+ cells and higher diversity in long-lived donors than in aged donors.

The V gene's germline CDR1 is LGHDT and CDR2 YNNKEL (reference sequence). The CDR3 spans 16 residues. With 0 bases removed from V and 2 bases from J, the gap between germline ends came to 12 bases. A J-beta primer mix and a sample-barcoded 5' primer were used in a second PCR of about 7 to 12 cycles. Using its own MiXCR run on the 5' RACE reads, TCRdb lists one record per CDR3 protein. The data show approximately 690,000 distinct CDR3 sequences, around 41% seen once. Turning to this clonotype: Its matching antigen is unknown.

The sequenced material came from blood. The chain is built from TRBV3-1 and TRBJ2-3; no reliable D call. The sequence was collected from a man aged 80 or over in good health. The CDR3 nucleotides are TGTGCCAGCAGCCAAGATCCGGGTAGAAACACAGATACGCAGTATTTT. Its protein product is CASSQDPGRNTDTQYF.